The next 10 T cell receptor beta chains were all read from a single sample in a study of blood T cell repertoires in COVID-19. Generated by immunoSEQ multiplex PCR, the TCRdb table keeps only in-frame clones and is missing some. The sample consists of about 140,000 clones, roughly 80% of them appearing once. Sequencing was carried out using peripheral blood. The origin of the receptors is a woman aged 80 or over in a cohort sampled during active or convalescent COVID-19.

The DNA of the CDR3 is TGTGCCAGCAGAACCGACAGGGGGGGGTACAATGAGCAGTTCTTC. Residues: CASRTDRGGYNEQFF. The V and J genes are TRBV6-5 and TRBJ2-1; the match to TRBD1 covers 9 bases. The V gene's germline CDR1 is MNHEY and CDR2 SVGAGI. V lost 6 bases, J lost 4 bases, and 7 bases stayed unmatched. The CDR3 extends over 15 amino acids.

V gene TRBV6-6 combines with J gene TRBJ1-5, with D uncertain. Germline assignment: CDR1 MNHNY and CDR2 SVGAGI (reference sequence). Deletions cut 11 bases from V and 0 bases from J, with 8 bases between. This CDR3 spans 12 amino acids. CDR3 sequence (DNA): TGTGCCGGAGGTGGTAGCAATCAGCCCCAGCATTTT. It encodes CAGGGSNQPQHF.

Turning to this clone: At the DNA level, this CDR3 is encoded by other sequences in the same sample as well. The CDR3 bases are TGTGCCAGTAGTATAGGGCCCAGTTCCTACAATGAGCAGTTCTTC. Protein sequence: CASSIGPSSYNEQFF. The gene calls are TRBV19 and TRBJ2-1; D remains ambiguous. The ends were cut back, 1 base at V and 1 base at J, with 8 bases in the middle. Germline V gene data show CDR1 as LNHDA and CDR2 as SQIVND (reference sequence). This CDR3 is built from 15 residues.

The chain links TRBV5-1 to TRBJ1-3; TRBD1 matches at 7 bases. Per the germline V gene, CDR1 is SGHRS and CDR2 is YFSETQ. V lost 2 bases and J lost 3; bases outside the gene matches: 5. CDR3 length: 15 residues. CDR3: CASSFWQGVGNTIYF. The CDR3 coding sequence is TGCGCCAGCAGCTTCTGGCAGGGGGTTGGAAACACCATATATTTT.

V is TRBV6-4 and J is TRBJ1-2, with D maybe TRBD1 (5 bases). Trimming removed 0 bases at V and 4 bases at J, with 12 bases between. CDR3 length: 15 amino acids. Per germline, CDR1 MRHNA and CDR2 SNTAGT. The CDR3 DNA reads TGTGCCAGCAGTGACTCGAGCAGGGCGTTCTATGGCTACACCTTC. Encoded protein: CASSDSSRAFYGYTF.

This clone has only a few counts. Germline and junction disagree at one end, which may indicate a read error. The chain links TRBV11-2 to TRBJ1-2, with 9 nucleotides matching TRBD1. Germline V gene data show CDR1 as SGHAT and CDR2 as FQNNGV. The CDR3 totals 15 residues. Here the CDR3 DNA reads TGTGCCAGCAGCTCACCCCAAGCTTCCGGGACAGGGACTAGCTTC. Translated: CASSSPQASGTGTSF.

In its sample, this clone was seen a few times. The CDR3 loop is CASSAGVLTEAFF. The CDR3, as DNA: TGTGCCAGCAGCGCAGGGGTTCTGACTGAAGCTTTCTTT. The chain employs TRBV7-9 and TRBJ1-1, with a weak D call TRBD1 (6 bases). The CDR3 is 13 amino acids. Germline V gene lookup returns CDR1 SEHNR and CDR2 FQNEAQ (reference sequence). Trimming took off 5 bases at V and 5 bases at J, with 12 bases between the two ends.

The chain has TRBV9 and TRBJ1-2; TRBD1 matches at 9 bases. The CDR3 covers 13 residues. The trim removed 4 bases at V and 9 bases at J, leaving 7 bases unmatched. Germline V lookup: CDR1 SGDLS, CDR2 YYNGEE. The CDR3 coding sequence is TGTGCCAGCAGCACAGGACAGGGGTTAAGCTACACCTTC. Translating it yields CASSTGQGLSYTF.

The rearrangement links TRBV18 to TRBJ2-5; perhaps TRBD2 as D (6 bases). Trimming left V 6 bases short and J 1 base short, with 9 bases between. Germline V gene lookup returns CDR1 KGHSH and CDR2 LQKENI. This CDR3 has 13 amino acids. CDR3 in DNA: TGTGCCAGCTCTGGGGGGTTCCAAGAGACCCAGTACTTC. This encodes CASSGGFQETQYF.

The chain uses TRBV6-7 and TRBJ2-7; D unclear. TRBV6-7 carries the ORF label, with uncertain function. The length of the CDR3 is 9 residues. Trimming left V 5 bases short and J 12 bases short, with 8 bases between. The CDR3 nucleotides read TGTGCCAGCAGTACTTGGTTGTACGTC. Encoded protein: CASSTWLYV.